The rows below give T cell receptor beta chains drawn from one sample of a study of T cell repertoires in cytomegalovirus infection. TCRdb reanalysed the reads using MiXCR and keeps one entry per CDR3 protein. The sample contains roughly 640,000 distinct CDR3 sequences, 20% to 30% of which appear only once. The sequencing sample was made of CD8+ T cells from PBMCs. The receptor set was obtained from a human donor in good health (CMV status not recorded). Some clones in this sample may be carry-over from other donors' samples. Each CDR3 is given with its conserved first and last residue. The D gene is left open where the match is weak. Clone size is not always given. Where it is, it says once, few, many or a class for expanded clones.

cdr3_nt cdr3_aa clone_size v_call d_call j_call
TGTGCCAGCAGCTTAGCGGTGGTGGCGACAGATACGCAGTATTTT CASSLAVVATDTQYF few TRBV7-2 NA TRBJ2-3
TGTGCCAGCTCACCACTGTTGGGTTTGGCTGAAGCTTTCTTT CASSPLLGLAEAFF few TRBV18 NA TRBJ1-1
TGTGCCAGCAGCCAAGCCCTGGGGGGGGCCTACAATGAGCAGTTCTTC CASSQALGGAYNEQFF NA TRBV4-2 TRBD2 TRBJ2-1
TGCAGCGTTCCTACAGGGAAGGGCGGGGAGCTGTTTTTT CSVPTGKGGELFF few TRBV29-1 NA TRBJ2-2
TGTGCCAGCGGTGCTAGCGGGGCCAATGAGCAGTTCTTC CASGASGANEQFF many TRBV6-5 TRBD2 TRBJ2-1
TGTGCCAGCAGCCACCTGCGGACAGGGATTGGGTCCAAAAACATTCAGTACTTC CASSHLRTGIGSKNIQYF few TRBV28 TRBD1 TRBJ2-4
TGTGCCAGCAGCTCCTTATCTAGCGGGGGATGGGAGCAGTTCTTC CASSSLSSGGWEQFF few TRBV13 TRBD2 TRBJ2-1
TGCAGCGTGTGGGACCGTGAATCGACCCTCCACTTT CSVWDRESTLHF NA TRBV29-1 NA TRBJ1-6
TGTGCCAGCACCTATACTACTGGGGGTCTCAGAGAGACCCAGTACTTC CASTYTTGGLRETQYF few TRBV6-2/TRBV6-3 NA TRBJ2-5
TGCAGCGTTGAAGCCCGGACAGCCTTAAAGGAGCAGTACTTC CSVEARTALKEQYF NA TRBV29-1 NA TRBJ2-7
TGTGCCAGCAGCCTACCAGCACTAGCAGACAATGAGCAGTTCTTC CASSLPALADNEQFF NA TRBV7-8 NA TRBJ2-1
TGCAGCGTTGACCCCGGGACAGGGATTCATGGCTACACCTTC CSVDPGTGIHGYTF few TRBV29-1 TRBD1 TRBJ1-2
TGTGCCAGCAGTTTATTCAGACAGGGGAGTGAGACCCAGTACTTC CASSLFRQGSETQYF NA TRBV28 TRBD1 TRBJ2-5
TGCAGCGTTGATTTTGATGAAGCTTTCTTT CSVDFDEAFF NA TRBV29-1 NA TRBJ1-1
TGCAGTGCTAGCGCGCAGGGACCCCCTAACTATGGCTACACCTTC CSASAQGPPNYGYTF few TRBV20-1 NA TRBJ1-2
TGTGCCAGCAGTTACGCGACTAGGGTAACGTCCACAGATACGCAGTATTTT CASSYATRVTSTDTQYF NA TRBV6-8 NA TRBJ2-3
TGTGCCAGCAGTCGGACAGGGAACATCAATCAGCCCCAGCATTTT CASSRTGNINQPQHF NA TRBV12-3/TRBV12-4 TRBD1 TRBJ1-5
TGTGCCAGCAGCTCACGACTAGCGGGGAGCGGGGAGCTGTTTTTT CASSSRLAGSGELFF NA TRBV11-2 TRBD2 TRBJ2-2
TGTGCCAGCAGCCAAGGATCCAGCGGGCAGTTCTTC CASSQGSSGQFF few TRBV14 NA TRBJ2-1
TGTGCCAGCAGTGCCGCCGGGACAACAGAGACCCAGTACTTC CASSAAGTTETQYF many TRBV6-5 NA TRBJ2-5
TGTGCCAGCAGTTTTGGGACCTCTGGAAACACCATATATTTT CASSFGTSGNTIYF many TRBV12-3/TRBV12-4 NA TRBJ1-3
TGTGCCAGCAGACCGGGACTGACAGATACGCAGTATTTT CASRPGLTDTQYF NA TRBV7-6 NA TRBJ2-3
TGTGCCAGCAGTGACGGGTGGCCGAGCTCCTACAATGAGCAGTTCTTC CASSDGWPSSYNEQFF NA TRBV6-4 NA TRBJ2-1
TGCAGTGCTCCCCGGCCGGGACAGTCTAACACTGAAGCTTTCTTT CSAPRPGQSNTEAFF few TRBV20-1 TRBD1 TRBJ1-1
TGCGCCAGCAGCTTGGCCAGGGGACCGCAAGAGACCCAGTACTTC CASSLARGPQETQYF few TRBV5-1 NA TRBJ2-5
TGTGCCAGCAGTTTTCGACAGGCCGTCGCTGAAGCTTTCTTT CASSFRQAVAEAFF many TRBV28 NA TRBJ1-1
TGTGCCAGCAGTCCATACGGGGGGCGGACAGATACGCAGTATTTT CASSPYGGRTDTQYF few TRBV6-5 NA TRBJ2-3
TGTGCCAGCACGTCAAGAGGGCACAGCACAGATACGCAGTATTTT CASTSRGHSTDTQYF few TRBV6-6 NA TRBJ2-3
TGTGCCAGCACCACGGCACTAGCAGGACGAGGTGAGCAGTTCTTC CASTTALAGRGEQFF many TRBV28 NA TRBJ2-1
TGTGCCAGCAGCTTAGTCACAGGGGAAGGAGAGACCCAGTACTTC CASSLVTGEGETQYF many TRBV7-2 TRBD1 TRBJ2-5
TGTGCCAGCAGTGAAGTAGCAGGGGCAACCTACGAGCAGTACTTC CASSEVAGATYEQYF few TRBV2 NA TRBJ2-7
TGTGCCAGCATGGGTAGGGGCTACGAGCAGTACTTC CASMGRGYEQYF NA TRBV2 NA TRBJ2-7
TGCAGTGCTAGTAACCGGGACAGGGGTGTCTACGAGCAGTACTTC CSASNRDRGVYEQYF NA TRBV20-1 TRBD1 TRBJ2-7
TGTGCCAGCAGCTTAATTGGTGAGCAGTTCTTC CASSLIGEQFF many TRBV7-8 NA TRBJ2-1
TGTGCCAGCAGCGGGCTAGCGGAGTTTCCAGATACGCAGTATTTT CASSGLAEFPDTQYF few TRBV14 TRBD2 TRBJ2-3
TGTGCCAGCAGCTTACCCCTTTCCGGTAAATACGAGCAGTACTTC CASSLPLSGKYEQYF NA TRBV7-9 NA TRBJ2-7
TGCGCCAGCAGCCAAGTTGCACAGGATAGCTATGGCTACACCTTC CASSQVAQDSYGYTF NA TRBV4-1 NA TRBJ1-2
TGCAGCGTTGAAGATCAAACCAGTGGGTTCTACGAGCAGTACTTC CSVEDQTSGFYEQYF few TRBV29-1 NA TRBJ2-7
TGTGCCAGCAGTTTAGTGGGGGGCAGGAATGAGCAGTTCTTC CASSLVGGRNEQFF many TRBV6-5 NA TRBJ2-1
TGCAGTGCTAGAGGATTGGGCCTGACTAGCGGGGGACTACTTAGCACAGATACGCAGTATTTT CSARGLGLTSGGLLSTDTQYF NA TRBV20-1 TRBD2 TRBJ2-3
TGTGCCAGCAGTCATACCGGGACAGGGGGGGACTACAATGAGCAGTTCTTC CASSHTGTGGDYNEQFF few TRBV2 TRBD1 TRBJ2-1
TGTGCCAGCAGCTATTTGACAGGGCGAGGAAGGGCCCTATATAGCAATCAGCCCCAGCATTTT CASSYLTGRGRALYSNQPQHF NA TRBV5-8 TRBD1 TRBJ1-5
TGTGCCAGCAGCTTAGGGGGGTTCGACAATCAGCCCCAGCATTTT CASSLGGFDNQPQHF few TRBV7-6 NA TRBJ1-5
TGTGCCAGCACCCCAATTGACAGGGGCGACTACAATGAGCAGTTCTTC CASTPIDRGDYNEQFF NA TRBV2 TRBD1 TRBJ2-1
TGTGCCAGCAGCTTAGTGGGGCAGGGGGCCTGGGAGACCCAGTACTTC CASSLVGQGAWETQYF few TRBV7-9 TRBD1 TRBJ2-5
TGTGCCAGCAGCCCTCTAGCATTGACAGATACGCAGTATTTT CASSPLALTDTQYF many TRBV7-8 NA TRBJ2-3
TGTGCCAGCTCCCACGGAGGGGACAGTGCTTCCTACGAGCAGTACTTC CASSHGGDSASYEQYF NA TRBV18 NA TRBJ2-7
TGCACCGCTGGGGGAGGTGAGATGAGCACCGGGGAGCTGTTTTTT CTAGGGEMSTGELFF NA TRBV29-1 NA TRBJ2-2